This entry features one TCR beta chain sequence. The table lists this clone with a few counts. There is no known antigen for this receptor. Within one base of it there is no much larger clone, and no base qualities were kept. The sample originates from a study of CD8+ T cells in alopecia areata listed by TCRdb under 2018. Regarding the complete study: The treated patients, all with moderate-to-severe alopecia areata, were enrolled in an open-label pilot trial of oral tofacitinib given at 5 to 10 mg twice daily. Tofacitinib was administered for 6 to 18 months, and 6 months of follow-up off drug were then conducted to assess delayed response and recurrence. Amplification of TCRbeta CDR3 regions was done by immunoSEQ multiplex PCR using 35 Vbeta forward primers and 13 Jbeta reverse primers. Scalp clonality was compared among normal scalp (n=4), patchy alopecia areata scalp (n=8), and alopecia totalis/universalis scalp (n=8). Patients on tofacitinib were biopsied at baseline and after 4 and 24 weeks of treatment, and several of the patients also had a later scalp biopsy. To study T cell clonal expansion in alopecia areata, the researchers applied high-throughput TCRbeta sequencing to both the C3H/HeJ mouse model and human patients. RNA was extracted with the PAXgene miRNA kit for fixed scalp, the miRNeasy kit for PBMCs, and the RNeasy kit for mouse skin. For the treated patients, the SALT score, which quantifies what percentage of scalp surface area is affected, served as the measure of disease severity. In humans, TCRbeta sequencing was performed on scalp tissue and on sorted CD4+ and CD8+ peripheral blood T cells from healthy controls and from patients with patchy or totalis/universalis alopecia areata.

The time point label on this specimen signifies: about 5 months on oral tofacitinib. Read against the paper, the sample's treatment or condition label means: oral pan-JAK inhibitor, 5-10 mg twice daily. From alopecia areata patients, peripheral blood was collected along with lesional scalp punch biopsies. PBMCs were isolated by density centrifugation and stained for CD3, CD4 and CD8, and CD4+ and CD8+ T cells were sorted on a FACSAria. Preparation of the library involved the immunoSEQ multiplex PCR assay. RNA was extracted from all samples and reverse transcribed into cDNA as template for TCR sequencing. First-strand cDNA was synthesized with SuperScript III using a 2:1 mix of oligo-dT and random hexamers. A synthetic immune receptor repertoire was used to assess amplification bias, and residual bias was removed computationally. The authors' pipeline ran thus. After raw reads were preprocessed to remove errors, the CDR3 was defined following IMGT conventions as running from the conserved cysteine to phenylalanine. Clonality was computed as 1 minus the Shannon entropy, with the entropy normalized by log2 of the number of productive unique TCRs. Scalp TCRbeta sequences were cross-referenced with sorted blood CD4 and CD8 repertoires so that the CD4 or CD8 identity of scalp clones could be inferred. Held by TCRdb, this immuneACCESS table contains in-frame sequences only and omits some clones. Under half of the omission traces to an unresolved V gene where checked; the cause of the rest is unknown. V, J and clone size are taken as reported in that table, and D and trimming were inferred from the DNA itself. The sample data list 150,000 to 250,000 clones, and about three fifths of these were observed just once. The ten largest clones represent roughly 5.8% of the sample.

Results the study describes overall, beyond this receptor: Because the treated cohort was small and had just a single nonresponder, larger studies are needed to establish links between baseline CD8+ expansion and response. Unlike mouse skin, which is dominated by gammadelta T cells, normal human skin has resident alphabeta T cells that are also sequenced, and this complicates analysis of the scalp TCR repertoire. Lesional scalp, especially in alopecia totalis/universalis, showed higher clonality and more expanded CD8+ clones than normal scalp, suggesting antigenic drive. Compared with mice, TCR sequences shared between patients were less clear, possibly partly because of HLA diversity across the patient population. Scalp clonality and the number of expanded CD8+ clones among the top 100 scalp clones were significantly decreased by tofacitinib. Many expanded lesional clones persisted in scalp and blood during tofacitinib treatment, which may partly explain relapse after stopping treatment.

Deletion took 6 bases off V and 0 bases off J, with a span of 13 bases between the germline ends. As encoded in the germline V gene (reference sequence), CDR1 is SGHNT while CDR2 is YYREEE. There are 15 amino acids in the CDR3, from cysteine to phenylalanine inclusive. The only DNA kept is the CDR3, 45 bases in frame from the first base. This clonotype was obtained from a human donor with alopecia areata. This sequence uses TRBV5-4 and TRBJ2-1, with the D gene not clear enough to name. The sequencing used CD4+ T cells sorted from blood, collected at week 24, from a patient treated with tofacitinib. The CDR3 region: CASTPSGDSYNEQFF. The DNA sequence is TGTGCCAGCACTCCTTCTGGGGACTCCTACAATGAGCAGTTCTTC.